Shown below are 27 T cell receptor beta chains from a single sample sequenced in a study of T cells in Graves' hyperthyroidism and ophthalmopathy. The CDR3 regions of TCR beta were amplified from RNA transcripts. With the HTBI primer set, the TCR CDR3 went through a first round of RT-PCR. Each CDR3 protein gets one entry after TCRdb re-called the multiplex PCR reads with MiXCR. The repertoire includes some 720,000 distinct CDR3 sequences, approximately 16% of them detected once, and roughly 8% sits in the top ten. Sequencing was performed on blood. The receptors derive from a man between 18 and 35 years old with Graves' hyperthyroidism.

This clonotype was detected only a few times. The V and J genes are TRBV6-8 and TRBJ2-5; D is undetermined. The V end was cut by 8 bases, the J end by 2 bases, with 12 bases between. CDR1 MNHGY and CDR2 SAAAGT come from the germline V gene. This CDR3 has 13 residues. CDR3 nucleotide sequence: TGTGCCAGCTCCGGGCCACCACAAGAGACCCAGTACTTC. Its protein is CASSGPPQETQYF.

V gene TRBV19 combines with J gene TRBJ1-1, with D uncertain. This CDR3 contains 12 residues. Germline V lookup: CDR1 LNHDA, CDR2 SQIVND (reference sequence). V was trimmed by 7 bases and J by 1 base, leaving 7 bases between them. The CDR3 region is CASTLENTEAFF. DNA of the CDR3: TGTGCCAGTACCCTAGAGAACACTGAAGCTTTCTTT.

This clonotype was recorded many times. The rearrangement links TRBV20-1 to TRBJ2-1; a possible D gene is TRBD1 (6 bases). The CDR3 has 16 amino acids. Trimming removed 5 bases at V and 8 bases at J, with 25 bases between. In germline, CDR1 is DFQATT, CDR2 SNEGSKA (reference sequence). In DNA form, the CDR3 reads TGCAGTGCTCGAAAATCTCCGGGACAAAGTTCCGATGAGCAGTTCTTC. It encodes CSARKSPGQSSDEQFF.

This clonotype was counted ten times or more. This chain connects TRBV7-3 to TRBJ2-1; the D gene is possibly TRBD2 (6 bases). With 3 bases removed from V and 6 bases from J, the gap between germline ends came to 15 bases. CDR1 is SGHTA, CDR2 FQGTGA, per germline. The CDR3 covers 15 residues. CDR3 sequence (DNA): TGTGCCAGCAGCTTCGGGGTCGGGAGCAGCAATGAGCAGTTCTTC. Translating gives CASSFGVGSSNEQFF. The full variable domain, in which reference TRBV7-3 and TRBJ2-1 provide the parts outside the CDR3, is GAGVSQTPSNKVTEKGKYVELRCDPISGHTALYWYRQSLGQGPEFLIYFQGTGAADDSGLPNDRFFAVRPEGSVSTLKIQRTERGDSAVYLCASSFGVGSSNEQFFGPGTRLTVL.

The J gene is TRBJ1-2, the V gene TRBV7-9, with a possible D match to TRBD1 (5 bases). Per the germline V gene, CDR1 is SEHNR and CDR2 is FQNEAQ (reference sequence). Trimming took 1 base from V and 5 from J, leaving 11 bases between them. The CDR3 loop spans 14 amino acids. CDR3 amino acids: CASSLVGGWYGYTF. In DNA form, the CDR3 reads TGTGCCAGCAGCTTAGTCGGGGGTTGGTATGGCTACACCTTC.

This clonotype came up a few times. V usage is TRBV6-1 and J usage is TRBJ2-2; the D call may be TRBD1 or TRBD2 (5 bases each). Germline CDR1 and CDR2: MNHNS and SASEGT. This CDR3 spans 14 amino acids. The V end lost 8 bases, the J end lost 1 base, and 11 bases lay between the germline ends. CDR3 sequence (DNA): TGTGCCAGCCGCCGAGGGGAGAACACCGGGGAGCTGTTTTTT. Protein product: CASRRGENTGELFF.

The sample holds many counts of this clonotype. J is TRBJ1-1 and V is TRBV29-1, with D unclear. CDR1 and CDR2 from the germline V gene are SQVTM and ANQGSEA. Trimming pared 3 bases from V and 0 bases from J, leaving 8 bases between. The CDR3 is 13 amino acids. This chain's CDR3 is CSVEGRLNTEAFF. The CDR3 region has the DNA TGCAGCGTTGAGGGCAGACTGAACACTGAAGCTTTCTTT.

The genes are TRBV27 and TRBJ1-2; 7 bases map to TRBD1. J gave up 4 bases and V 5 bases, and 10 bases lay outside the gene matches. The V gene's germline CDR1 is MNHEY and CDR2 SMNVEV (reference sequence). The length of the CDR3 is 15 residues. CDR3 in amino acids: CASSQRQGDGYGYTF. The CDR3 region has the DNA TGTGCCAGCAGTCAACGACAGGGCGACGGCTATGGCTACACCTTC.

This clonotype was picked up many times. This rearrangement joins TRBV7-3 to TRBJ2-7; TRBD2 might be the D (5 bases). The V end lost 3 bases, the J end lost 3 bases, and 15 bases lay between the germline ends. The length of the CDR3 is 15 residues. Germline CDR1 SGHTA, CDR2 FQGTGA. The CDR3 spells CASSLTQPRGYEQYF. CDR3 bases: TGTGCCAGCAGCTTGACTCAGCCTCGGGGCTACGAGCAGTACTTC.

This clonotype was recorded at least ten times. The chain recombines TRBV27 with TRBJ2-3; maybe TRBD2 (5 bases). CDR3 size: 15 residues. Between the trimmed V and J ends, which lost 4 bases and 4 bases, there was a span of 15 bases. Germline V CDR1 and CDR2: MNHEY, SMNVEV (reference sequence). CDR3 amino acids: CASSSVGEVADTQYF. The CDR3 nucleotides are TGTGCCAGCAGTTCTGTGGGAGAGGTAGCAGATACGCAGTATTTT.

This clonotype was observed a handful of times. The gene calls are TRBV19 and TRBJ1-6; D uncertain. The CDR3 is 15 amino acids. Trimming removed 9 bases at V and 9 bases at J, with 21 bases between. Germline CDR1 is LNHDA and CDR2 is SQIVND (reference sequence). CDR3 coding DNA: TGTGCCAGCACCTTTAAGCCCCTCAGTACTTCACCCCTCCACTTT. Its translation: CASTFKPLSTSPLHF.

The chain recombines TRBV3-1 with TRBJ2-7, with D possibly being TRBD1 or TRBD2 (5 bases each). The germline V gene encodes CDR1 LGHDT and CDR2 YNNKEL (reference sequence). The CDR3 spans 14 residues. Trimming left V 4 bases short and J 2 bases short, with 12 bases between. CDR3 loop: CASSRWDGTYEQYF. In DNA form, the CDR3 reads TGTGCCAGCAGCCGTTGGGACGGAACCTACGAGCAGTACTTC.

The gene calls are TRBV30 and TRBJ1-5; D unclear. V lost 0 bases and J lost 4, with 7 bases in between. Germline CDR1 reads GTSNPN; CDR2 reads SVGIG (reference sequence). The CDR3 loop spans 13 amino acids. CDR3 region: CAWSVMVNQPQHF. CDR3 sequence (DNA): TGTGCCTGGAGTGTAATGGTGAATCAGCCCCAGCATTTT. Full variable domain (missing parts from reference TRBV30 and TRBJ1-5): SQTIHQWPATLVQPVGSPLSLECTVEGTSNPNLYWYRQAAGRGLQLLFYSVGIGQISSEVPQNLSASRPQDRQFILSSKKLLLSDSGFYLCAWSVMVNQPQHFGDGTRLSIL.

This clonotype turned up a few times. J is TRBJ2-7 and V is TRBV7-9; the D gene is possibly TRBD2 (6 bases). Germline CDR1 is SEHNR and CDR2 is FQNEAQ (reference sequence). CDR3 size: 13 residues. The ends were cut back, 1 base at V and 5 bases at J, with 9 bases in the middle. Here the CDR3 DNA reads TGTGCCAGCAGCTTAGGGGGGGACCACGAGCAGTACTTC. Translated: CASSLGGDHEQYF.

The CDR3 sequence is CAISAAQGQGSLYGYTF. CDR3 nucleotides: TGTGCCATCAGTGCCGCCCAGGGACAGGGCTCGCTCTATGGCTACACCTTC. J is TRBJ1-2 and V is TRBV10-3; 9 bases map to TRBD1. In germline, CDR1 is ENHRY, CDR2 SYGVKD. With 4 bases clipped from V and 4 bases from J, the junction kept 13 bases outside the gene matches. The CDR3 spans 17 residues.

This chain uses TRBV2 with TRBJ2-5, with TRBD1 identical over 7 bases. Losses at the gene ends were 11 bases for V and 5 bases for J; bases not matched to a gene: 11. Germline CDR1 SNHLY, CDR2 FYNNEI. The CDR3 is 13 residues long. For the CDR3, the DNA is TGTGCCGTACAGGGGAACGGGTCCGAGACCCAGTACTTC. Encoded protein: CAVQGNGSETQYF.

This clonotype was observed a handful of times. CDR3 bases: TGCGCCAGCAGCCTACGGGACAGGGCCTCCTACGAGCAGTACTTC. It translates to CASSLRDRASYEQYF. The V and J genes are TRBV4-1 and TRBJ2-7; TRBD1 aligns across 9 bases. The CDR3 is made up of 15 amino acids. J lost 0 bases, V lost 4 bases, and 4 bases had no gene match. Germline CDR1 and CDR2: MGHRA and YSYEKL.

The V and J genes are TRBV27 and TRBJ2-7, with TRBD2 matching over 12 bases. CDR1 is MNHEY and CDR2 is SMNVEV in the germline V gene (reference sequence). CDR3 length: 14 residues. J gave up 3 bases and V 5 bases, and 2 bases lay outside the gene matches. This CDR3 is CASSATSGGYEQYF. The CDR3 DNA follows: TGTGCCAGCAGTGCGACTAGCGGGGGCTACGAGCAGTACTTC.

The chain is built from TRBV10-3 and TRBJ1-6; D is unclear. CDR1 is ENHRY, CDR2 SYGVKD, per germline. The CDR3 consists of 14 residues. V lost 0 bases and J lost 8, with 8 bases in between. The CDR3 here is CAISESTGYSPLHF. In DNA form, the CDR3 reads TGTGCCATCAGTGAGTCGACGGGGTATTCACCCCTCCACTTT.

This clonotype was seen more than once but under ten times. This chain uses TRBV14 with TRBJ2-5; perhaps TRBD2 as D (6 bases). V gave up 5 bases and J gave up 5 bases, with 18 bases separating them. Germline CDR1 and CDR2: SGHDN and FVKESK. The CDR3 loop spans 15 amino acids. The CDR3 spells CASSDDAGPRETQYF. The CDR3 DNA is TGTGCCAGCAGCGACGACGCGGGGCCTCGGGAGACCCAGTACTTC.

In its sample, this clonotype was seen many times. The chain combines TRBV18 with TRBJ2-1, with D unclear. Germline V gives CDR1 KGHSH, CDR2 LQKENI. The CDR3 is 15 residues long. Trimming removed 0 bases from V and 0 bases from J, with 6 bases in between. The CDR3 bases are TGTGCCAGCTCACCACCCACCCGCTCCTACAATGAGCAGTTCTTC. Protein sequence: CASSPPTRSYNEQFF.

This clonotype was detected a few times. The chain couples TRBV10-3 to TRBJ2-2; D uncertain. Trimming removed 6 bases from V and 5 bases from J, with 4 bases in between. CDR1 and CDR2 (germline): ENHRY, SYGVKD. The CDR3 loop spans 11 amino acids. The CDR3 sequence: CAISRTGELFF. DNA of the CDR3: TGTGCCATCAGCAGGACCGGGGAGCTGTTTTTT.

This clonotype turned up a few times. The chain has TRBV3-1 and TRBJ2-5; 11 bases map to TRBD2. The V and J ends lost 0 bases and 1 base, in that order; junction bases with no gene match: 10. In germline, CDR1 is LGHDT, CDR2 YNNKEL (reference sequence). The CDR3 contains 19 residues. The CDR3 DNA sequence: TGTGCCAGCAGCCAAGATAACACGCCGGGACTAGCGGCCCAAGAGACCCAGTACTTC. Its translation: CASSQDNTPGLAAQETQYF.

This clonotype has a count of ten or more. The genes are TRBV7-9 and TRBJ2-7; 12 bases are a match to TRBD1. The germline CDR1 and CDR2 sequences are SEHNR and FQNEAQ (reference sequence). The CDR3 runs 16 residues. The J segment lost 7 bases and the V segment lost 0 bases, leaving 7 bases of the junction unmatched. The CDR3 region has the DNA TGTGCCAGCAGCTTAGCGTGGGGACAGGGGGCGAGAGAGCAGTACTTC. Encoded protein: CASSLAWGQGAREQYF. The full variable domain, completed using reference TRBV7-9 and TRBJ2-7, is DTGVSQNPRHKITKRGQNVTFRCDPISEHNRLYWYRQTLGQGPEFLTYFQNEAQLEKSRLLSDRFSAERPKGSFSTLEIQRTEQGDSAMYLCASSLAWGQGAREQYFGPGTRLTVT.

This clonotype has more than one count but fewer than ten. The CDR3 DNA follows: TGTGCCAGCCGACATGACAGGGTGGGAAACACCATATATTTT. It encodes CASRHDRVGNTIYF. J is TRBJ1-3 and V is TRBV7-9, with TRBD1 matching 7 bases. The germline V gene has CDR1 SEHNR and CDR2 FQNEAQ (reference sequence). This CDR3 has 14 residues. V was clipped by 8 bases and J by 4 bases; unmatched bases: 8.

V usage is TRBV6-6 and J usage is TRBJ2-2; weak D call: TRBD2 (6 bases). The CDR3 extends over 13 amino acids. CDR1 is MNHNY, CDR2 SVGAGI, per germline (reference sequence). The V gene lost 0 bases and the J gene lost 7 bases, with 6 bases spanning the gap. The chain's CDR3 is CASSYSEGGELFF. The CDR3 DNA reads as TGTGCCAGCAGTTACTCGGAGGGCGGGGAGCTGTTTTTT.

This clonotype was counted only a few times. A single base separates this from a much larger clone, so it may be a read error. The J gene is TRBJ1-5, the V gene TRBV9, with TRBD1 matching 10 bases. The CDR3 consists of 15 residues. Germline V lookup: CDR1 SGDLS, CDR2 YYNGEE. The V segment lost 4 bases and the J segment 3 bases; nucleotides outside the gene matches: 4. The CDR3 coding sequence is TGTGCCAGCAGCTTCGGGACAGGGGTCAATCAGCCCCAGCATTTT. Residues: CASSFGTGVNQPQHF.